This T cell receptor beta chain was observed in a study of CD8 T cells in ankylosing spondylitis. Notes on the study in general: Past studies reported some motif variants in reactive arthritis synovial fluid and blood. The study identified a TCR beta motif of under 10 highly homologous variants that appeared characteristic of ankylosing spondylitis blood.

5'-RACE, quantitative and with molecular barcodes, yielded the TCR beta libraries. TCRdb used MiXCR to reprocess the 5' RACE reads, holding one entry per CDR3 protein. The repertoire holds hundreds of thousands of distinct CDR3 sequences, roughly 25% seen once, with about 6.2% in the top ten. This clonotype showed up just a few times. What it binds is not known. Germline lookup yields CDR1 MNHNS and CDR2 SASEGT. CDR3 size: 15 residues. Trimming stripped 6 bases from V and 2 bases from J, with 17 bases between. The chain carries TRBV6-1 and TRBJ2-7; D possibly uses TRBD1 or TRBD2 (5 bases each). This TCR derives from a male donor with ankylosing spondylitis or in good health (not recorded which). Source material: blood, either unsorted or a sorted T cell fraction (not recorded which). The CDR3 loop reads CASSTPGTRAYEQYF. In nucleotides, the CDR3 is TGTGCCAGCAGCACGCCCGGGACGAGAGCCTACGAGCAGTACTTC.